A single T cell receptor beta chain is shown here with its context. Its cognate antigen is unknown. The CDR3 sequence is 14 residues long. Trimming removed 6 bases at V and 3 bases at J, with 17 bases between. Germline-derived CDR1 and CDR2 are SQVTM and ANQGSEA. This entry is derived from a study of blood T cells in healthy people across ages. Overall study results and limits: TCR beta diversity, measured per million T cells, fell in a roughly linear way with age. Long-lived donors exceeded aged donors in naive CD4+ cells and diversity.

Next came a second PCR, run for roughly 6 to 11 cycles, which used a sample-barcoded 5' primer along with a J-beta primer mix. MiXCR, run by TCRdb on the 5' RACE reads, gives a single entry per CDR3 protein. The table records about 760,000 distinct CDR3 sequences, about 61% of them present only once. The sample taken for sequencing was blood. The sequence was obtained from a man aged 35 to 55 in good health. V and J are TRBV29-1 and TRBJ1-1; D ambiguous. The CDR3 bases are TGCAGCGTCGGGCAAAATTTGGCCGACACTGAAGCTTTCTTT. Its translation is CSVGQNLADTEAFF.